The 32 T cell receptor beta chains in this list originate from one sample, sequenced in a study of T-cell reconstitution after alpha-beta-depleted transplantation in children. Unique molecular identifiers tagged the TCRbeta library. From the PCR reads, TCRdb called clonotypes with MiXCR, one entry per CDR3 protein. The sample holds about 610,000 distinct CDR3 sequences; roughly 27% are singletons and the top ten take just over 35%. Source: PBMCs, taken before TCRalphabeta/CD19-depleted stem cell transplant. These TCRs come from a boy less than two years old with Wiskott-Aldrich syndrome, due to receive a stem cell transplant.

The chain employs TRBV19 and TRBJ2-7; 14 nucleotides match TRBD2. The CDR3 is 19 residues long. J lost 0 bases, V lost 8 bases, and 15 bases had no gene match. Germline values: CDR1 LNHDA, CDR2 SQIVND (reference sequence). The CDR3 nucleotides read TGTGCCAGTTCGCCTAATCCCGGGACTAGCGGGGGAAACTCCTACGAGCAGTACTTC. This encodes CASSPNPGTSGGNSYEQYF. The variable domain in full, completed from reference TRBV19 and TRBJ2-7, reads DGGITQSPKYLFRKEGQNVTLSCEQNLNHDAMYWYRQDPGQGLRLIYYSQIVNDFQKGDIAEGYSVSREKKESFPLTVTSAQKNPTAFYLCASSPNPGTSGGNSYEQYFGPGTRLTVT.

This clonotype has only a few counts. The chain joins TRBV11-2 to TRBJ2-3, with no clear D. The CDR3 totals 15 residues. The V end was cut by 1 base, the J end by 0 bases, with 8 bases between. The germline CDR1 and CDR2 sequences are SGHAT and FQNNGV. For the CDR3, the DNA is TGTGCCAGCAGCTTAGCCAGACTCAGCACAGATACGCAGTATTTT. It codes for CASSLARLSTDTQYF.

The chain uses TRBV27 and TRBJ2-1, with TRBD2 as a possible D gene (5 bases). Germline-derived CDR1 and CDR2 are MNHEY and SMNVEV (reference sequence). V was shortened by 3 bases and J by 8 bases, with 11 bases between the two germline ends. There are 13 residues in the CDR3. CDR3 DNA sequence: TGTGCCAGCAGTTTCCTGGACTCCGATGAGCAGTTCTTC. Encoded protein: CASSFLDSDEQFF.

V is TRBV10-3 and J is TRBJ2-6; D uncertain. The germline V and J ends were trimmed by 3 bases and 4 bases, with 10 bases remaining between them. Germline CDR1 and CDR2: ENHRY and SYGVKD. The CDR3 runs to 15 residues. In DNA, the CDR3 is TGTGCCATCAGTGATCAGGTCTTGGGGGCCAACGTCCTGACTTTC. Protein: CAISDQVLGANVLTF.

The V call is TRBV11-2, the J call TRBJ1-1; 7 bases align to TRBD1. The J segment lost 0 bases and the V segment lost 6 bases, leaving 7 bases of the junction unmatched. CDR3 length: 15 amino acids. The germline CDR1 and CDR2 sequences are SGHAT and FQNNGV. CDR3 nucleotide sequence: TGTGCCAGCAGTCCAGGGGGGACGGTGAACACTGAAGCTTTCTTT. This encodes CASSPGGTVNTEAFF.

The rearrangement joins TRBV28 to TRBJ2-3; D is possibly TRBD1 or TRBD2 (6 bases each). Germline assignment: CDR1 MDHEN and CDR2 SYDVKM. The CDR3 consists of 15 residues. V shed 5 bases and J shed 4 bases, with 16 bases lying between them. CDR3 region: CASSPIVEGADTQYF. In DNA form, the CDR3 reads TGTGCCAGCAGTCCGATCGTGGAGGGGGCAGATACGCAGTATTTT.

The chain recombines TRBV10-2 with TRBJ2-7, with no clear D. The V gene lost 8 bases and the J gene lost 6 bases, with 20 bases spanning the gap. The CDR3 is 14 residues long. Per germline, CDR1 WSHSY and CDR2 SAAADI. The CDR3 sequence: CASVSSLTSREQYF. The CDR3 region has the DNA TGCGCCAGCGTGAGCTCACTAACCTCCCGCGAGCAGTACTTC.

The chain is built from TRBV5-1 and TRBJ1-1; no firm D call. Trimming shortened V by 3 bases and J by 2 bases, and 8 bases separated the two germline ends. There are 13 residues in the CDR3. CDR1 is SGHRS, CDR2 YFSETQ, per germline. CDR3 amino acids: CASSSAINTEAFF. The CDR3 nucleotides are TGCGCCAGCAGCTCCGCTATAAACACTGAAGCTTTCTTT.

The chain is built from TRBV20-1 and TRBJ1-2; D is unclear. The CDR3 consists of 13 residues. The ends were cut back, 1 base at V and 4 bases at J, with 10 bases in the middle. CDR1 is DFQATT, CDR2 SNEGSKA, per germline (reference sequence). CDR3 amino acids: CSARALQLYGYTF. CDR3 coding DNA: TGCAGTGCTAGAGCGTTACAGCTCTATGGCTACACCTTC.

The chain couples TRBV18 to TRBJ2-5; TRBD2 matches 11 bases. This CDR3 region has 17 residues. J gave up 0 bases and V 0 bases, and 3 bases lay outside the gene matches. In germline, CDR1 is KGHSH, CDR2 LQKENI. CDR3 nucleotides: TGTGCCAGCTCACCACCCGGACTAGCGGGTTACCAAGAGACCCAGTACTTC. Translated: CASSPPGLAGYQETQYF.

The chain is built from TRBV10-3 and TRBJ2-3; possibly TRBD1 for D (6 bases). Per the germline V gene, CDR1 is ENHRY and CDR2 is SYGVKD. CDR3 size: 15 residues. V lost 0 bases to trimming and J lost 1 base, with 8 bases between them. The CDR3 is CAISESTGGTDTQYF. The CDR3 nucleotides read TGTGCCATCAGTGAGTCGACAGGTGGCACAGATACGCAGTATTTT.

This chain links TRBV5-1 with TRBJ2-4; 9 nucleotides line up with TRBD1. The trim removed 0 bases at V and 6 bases at J, leaving 4 bases unmatched. The germline gives CDR1 SGHRS, CDR2 YFSETQ. This CDR3 has 15 amino acids. The CDR3 sequence: CASSLGGQGLNIQYF. CDR3 nucleotides: TGCGCCAGCAGCTTGGGGGGACAGGGTTTAAACATTCAGTACTTC. The full variable domain, completed using reference TRBV5-1 and TRBJ2-4, is KAGVTQTPRYLIKTRGQQVTLSCSPISGHRSVSWYQQTPGQGLQFLFEYFSETQRNKGNFPGRFSGRQFSNSRSEMNVSTLELGDSALYLCASSLGGQGLNIQYFGAGTRLSVL.

The chain couples TRBV29-1 to TRBJ2-2; D is possibly TRBD1 or TRBD2 (5 bases each). Germline CDR1 reads SQVTM; CDR2 reads ANQGSEA. Trimming shortened V by 3 bases and J by 9 bases, and 8 bases separated the two germline ends. The CDR3 length is 11 residues. The CDR3 loop reads CSVERGRELFF. Written as DNA, the CDR3 is TGCAGCGTTGAGAGGGGCAGGGAGCTGTTTTTT.

This clonotype was seen a handful of times. The V and J genes are TRBV5-1 and TRBJ2-7; TRBD1 agrees at 7 bases. The CDR3 totals 10 residues. Germline trimming cut 8 bases from V and 9 bases from J; bases unmatched to any gene: 5. Germline V CDR1 and CDR2: SGHRS, YFSETQ. CDR3 in amino acids: CARPPGGQYF. For the CDR3, the DNA is TGCGCCAGACCACCAGGGGGGCAGTACTTC.

In DNA, the CDR3 is TGTGCCATCGGACTAAGCTCCTACAATGAGCAGTTCTTC. Translation gives CAIGLSSYNEQFF. J is TRBJ2-1 and V is TRBV10-3, with D possibly being TRBD2 (6 bases). In germline, CDR1 is ENHRY, CDR2 SYGVKD. V was cut by 8 bases and J by 0 bases, with 8 bases left in between. The CDR3 spans 13 residues.

The gene calls are TRBV19 and TRBJ1-2, with D possibly TRBD1 on 6 matching bases. The CDR3 has 17 amino acids. Germline V gene data show CDR1 as LNHDA and CDR2 as SQIVND (reference sequence). V lost 7 bases to trimming and J lost 4 bases, with 25 bases between them. The CDR3 protein is CASTLRDTGSYSYGYTF. The CDR3 DNA is TGTGCCAGTACCCTGAGGGACACTGGTTCTTATTCCTATGGCTACACCTTC.

This clonotype was counted a single time. This chain links TRBV5-1 with TRBJ2-5, with no clear D. The CDR3 spans 13 residues. Trimming removed 0 bases from V and 7 bases from J, with 10 bases in between. The germline V gene encodes CDR1 SGHRS and CDR2 YFSETQ. The DNA for the CDR3 is TGCGCCAGCAGCTTGGTTGTCTTGTGGACCCAGTACTTC. This encodes CASSLVVLWTQYF.

The rearrangement uses TRBV7-3 and TRBJ2-1; 8 nucleotides match TRBD2. Germline values: CDR1 SGHTA, CDR2 FQGTGA. The V and J ends lost 2 bases and 6 bases, in that order; junction bases with no gene match: 6. This CDR3 comprises 15 residues. The CDR3 loop reads CASSLGLASFNEQFF. In nucleotides, the CDR3 is TGTGCCAGCAGCTTAGGACTAGCCTCTTTCAATGAGCAGTTCTTC. Based on the CDR3 plus reference TRBV7-3 and TRBJ2-1, the full variable domain is GAGVSQTPSNKVTEKGKYVELRCDPISGHTALYWYRQSLGQGPEFLIYFQGTGAADDSGLPNDRFFAVRPEGSVSTLKIQRTERGDSAVYLCASSLGLASFNEQFFGPGTRLTVL.

A few counts support this clonotype. The chain joins TRBV7-3 to TRBJ2-1; possible D gene TRBD2, 6 bases. This CDR3 comprises 13 residues. V was pared by 1 base and J by 10 bases, with 11 bases between. The germline gives CDR1 SGHTA, CDR2 FQGTGA. CDR3 amino acids: CASSLNVLAEQFF. The CDR3 DNA reads TGTGCCAGCAGCTTAAATGTCCTAGCGGAGCAGTTCTTC.

This clonotype occurred a few times. The chain couples TRBV12-3 or TRBV12-4 to TRBJ2-7, with D maybe TRBD2 (5 bases). The V gene lost 2 bases and the J gene lost 2 bases, with 13 bases spanning the gap. The CDR3 length is 15 residues. The CDR3 DNA sequence: TGTGCCAGCAGTTTATCACACGGGGAGACCTACGAGCAGTACTTC. Amino acid sequence: CASSLSHGETYEQYF.

This clonotype was counted a few times. The V call is TRBV6-1, the J call TRBJ2-7, with 7 bases that match TRBD2. Germline V gene sequence: CDR1 MNHNS, CDR2 SASEGT. The CDR3 loop spans 15 amino acids. V gave up 5 bases and J gave up 5 bases; unmatched junction bases: 12. CDR3 region: CASSPGGFVVNEQYF. The CDR3 DNA sequence: TGTGCCAGCAGTCCGGGGGGTTTTGTAGTCAACGAGCAGTACTTC.

The gene calls are TRBV5-1 and TRBJ2-5; D perhaps matches TRBD1 (5 bases). The V and J ends lost 0 bases and 4 bases respectively, with 13 bases between them. From germline, CDR1 is SGHRS and CDR2 YFSETQ. This CDR3 has 15 amino acids. The CDR3 region is CASSLVGRQGETQYF. In nucleotides, the CDR3 is TGCGCCAGCAGCTTGGTAGGACGCCAGGGAGAGACCCAGTACTTC.

The chain combines TRBV28 with TRBJ2-3; no definite D call. Deletions cut 3 bases from V and 2 bases from J, with 12 bases between. CDR1 and CDR2 from the germline V gene are MDHEN and SYDVKM. This CDR3 contains 15 residues. CDR3 protein: CASSFQARNTDTQYF. CDR3 in DNA: TGTGCCAGCAGTTTTCAGGCCCGGAACACAGATACGCAGTATTTT.

This clonotype appeared a few times. V and J are TRBV7-7 and TRBJ2-1, with 11 bases matching TRBD2. The CDR3 is made up of 16 amino acids. Looked up from germline, CDR1 is SSHAT and CDR2 is FNYEAQ (reference sequence). V lost 5 bases to trimming and J lost 0 bases; unmatched junction nucleotides: 3. The CDR3 loop reads CASSKGLAASYNEQFF. The CDR3, as DNA: TGTGCCAGCAGCAAGGGACTAGCGGCCTCCTACAATGAGCAGTTCTTC.

This rearrangement joins TRBV7-2 to TRBJ2-6; no definite D call. Germline assignment: CDR1 SGHTA and CDR2 FQGNSA. The germline V and J ends were trimmed by 0 bases and 2 bases, with 2 bases remaining between them. CDR3 length equals 14 residues. The CDR3 protein is CASSLAPGANVLTF. DNA of the CDR3: TGTGCCAGCAGCTTAGCTCCTGGGGCCAACGTCCTGACTTTC.

The rearrangement uses TRBV7-8 and TRBJ2-5; tentative D call: TRBD1 (6 bases). The V and J ends lost 6 bases and 5 bases respectively, with 10 bases between them. CDR1 is SGHVS and CDR2 is FQNEAQ in the germline V gene. This CDR3 has 12 amino acids. CDR3 nucleotide sequence: TGTGCCAGCAGAAAGAGGGGGGAGACCCAGTACTTC. Its translation is CASRKRGETQYF.

The V gene is TRBV4-1, the J gene TRBJ1-5; no reliable D call. Germline V CDR1 and CDR2: MGHRA, YSYEKL. The CDR3 is 16 amino acids. V was shortened by 0 bases and J by 3 bases, with 12 bases between the two germline ends. The CDR3 nucleotides read TGCGCCAGCAGCCAAGATTGGGTAGGGATCAATCAGCCCCAGCATTTT. This sequence encodes CASSQDWVGINQPQHF.

V and J are TRBV5-1 and TRBJ2-6; D may be TRBD1 or TRBD2 (5 bases each). The V end lost 0 bases, the J end lost 0 bases, and 10 bases lay between the germline ends. Germline-derived CDR1 and CDR2 are SGHRS and YFSETQ. This CDR3 has 17 residues. DNA for the CDR3: TGCGCCAGCAGCTTGGGTGCAGGGAGCTCTGGGGCCAACGTCCTGACTTTC. It specifies CASSLGAGSSGANVLTF.

This clonotype appeared a few times. The genes are TRBV20-1 and TRBJ2-5, with D perhaps TRBD2 (6 bases). V lost 0 bases to trimming and J lost 2 bases, with 13 bases between them. This CDR3 spans 15 amino acids. Germline-derived CDR1 and CDR2 are DFQATT and SNEGSKA (reference sequence). The CDR3 protein is CSARDNGRPQETQYF. In nucleotides, the CDR3 is TGCAGTGCTAGAGATAACGGGAGACCTCAAGAGACCCAGTACTTC.

In this sample, this clonotype turned up a few times. V and J are TRBV3-1 and TRBJ2-5; D gene ambiguous. From germline, CDR1 is LGHDT and CDR2 YNNKEL (reference sequence). With 4 bases removed from V and 5 bases from J, the gap between germline ends came to 8 bases. The CDR3 is 12 amino acids. The CDR3 sequence: CASSPVEETQYF. The CDR3, as DNA: TGTGCCAGCAGCCCCGTGGAGGAGACCCAGTACTTC.

The rearrangement joins TRBV6-6 to TRBJ2-2; D call uncertain. Germline lookup yields CDR1 MNHNY and CDR2 SVGAGI (reference sequence). This CDR3 is built from 13 residues. Trimming pared 4 bases from V and 3 bases from J, leaving 6 bases between. DNA of the CDR3: TGTGCCAGCAGTTCCCGGTACACCGGGGAGCTGTTTTTT. It is translated as CASSSRYTGELFF.

The chain couples TRBV7-2 to TRBJ2-7, with 7 bases identical to TRBD2. Germline CDR1 and CDR2: SGHTA and FQGNSA. This CDR3 comprises 15 residues. After removal of 3 bases from V and 5 bases from J, the junction contained 10 bases not matched to a gene. The CDR3 region has the DNA TGTGCCAGCAGCTTGTTTCGCGGGAGTATTAACGAGCAGTACTTC. Encoded protein: CASSLFRGSINEQYF.